The 5 T cell receptor beta chains presented below share a single source sample, sequenced in a study of blood T cell repertoires in COVID-19. Assay used: immunoSEQ multiplex PCR; TCRdb lists only in-frame clones, some missing. The sample includes hundreds of thousands of clones, approximately 85% of them seen just once. The specimen sequenced was peripheral blood. These receptors were taken from a woman aged 80 or older with COVID-19, enrolled during active disease.

On this clone: Other DNA variants within this sample encode the same CDR3. This chain connects TRBV6-5 to TRBJ2-5; a possible D gene is TRBD2 (7 bases). Germline V gene sequence: CDR1 MNHEY, CDR2 SVGAGI. The V end lost 2 bases, the J end lost 5 bases, and 12 bases lay between the germline ends. CDR3 length: 14 residues. CDR3 sequence reads: CASSYGGAGETQYF. CDR3 DNA: TGTGCCAGCAGTTACGGGGGGGCCGGGGAGACCCAGTACTTC.

DNA for the CDR3: TGTGCCAGCAGCGTACAGGGGGGGGACTATGGCTACACCTTC. Protein sequence: CASSVQGGDYGYTF. V is TRBV6-4 and J is TRBJ1-2; 8 nucleotides align to TRBD1. Looked up from germline, CDR1 is MRHNA and CDR2 is SNTAGT. This CDR3 contains 14 residues. J gave up 3 bases and V 6 bases, and 6 bases lay outside the gene matches.

The chain links TRBV11-2 to TRBJ2-2; TRBD2 matches 10 bases. This CDR3 is 15 amino acids long. Unmatched junction bases numbered 2, after V lost 2 bases and J lost 5 bases. Germline CDR1 is SGHAT and CDR2 is FQNNGV. The CDR3 nucleotides read TGTGCCAGCAGCTTAAAAGCGGGGGGGACCGGGGAGCTGTTTTTT. Translating gives CASSLKAGGTGELFF.

The sample holds one count of this clone. The chain employs TRBV5-5 and TRBJ1-1; 9 nucleotides match TRBD1. The junction had 14 bases not matched to a gene; V was cut back by 3 bases and J by 5 bases. CDR3 size: 17 residues. Germline V gene data show CDR1 as SGHKS and CDR2 as YYEKEE (reference sequence). DNA of the CDR3: TGTGCCAGCAGCTCCGTACTACAGGGGGCGAAGGGGACTGAAGCTTTCTTT. Translation: CASSSVLQGAKGTEAFF.

V gene TRBV7-2 combines with J gene TRBJ1-6; 10 nucleotides align to TRBD1. Trimming removed 4 bases from V and 3 bases from J; junction bases left unmatched: 6. The CDR3 runs 17 residues. Germline V lookup: CDR1 SGHTA, CDR2 FQGNSA. CDR3 residues: CASSYVTGGFYNSPLHF. DNA for the CDR3: TGTGCCAGCAGCTACGTGACAGGGGGCTTCTATAATTCACCCCTCCACTTT.